This T cell receptor (beta chain) was sequenced during a study of blood T cell repertoires in COVID-19. At the level of the study: There were acute and convalescent COVID-19 samples, and they came from the United States, Italy and Spain. Sources were T cells, B-cell-depleted T cells, or PBMCs; the material itself was cDNA or gDNA.

Methods used by the authors: Scientists estimated how many nucleated cells there were by amplifying reference gene primers. The table came from immunoSEQ multiplex PCR; TCRdb's copy has only in-frame clones and leaves some out. Clone size and the V and J calls come from that table; the DNA yielded D and trimming. The sample consists of approximately 260,000 clones, roughly 82% of them appearing once. There are 11 residues in the CDR3. Germline CDR1 is SGHTS and CDR2 is YDEGEE. With 4 bases removed from V and 3 bases from J, the gap between germline ends came to 4 bases. Material: peripheral blood. The TCR originated in an elderly woman with active or convalescent COVID-19. V and J are TRBV5-8 and TRBJ1-1, with D unresolved. The CDR3 reads CASSLYTEAFF. The CDR3 DNA sequence: TGTGCCAGCAGCCTCTACACTGAAGCTTTCTTT.